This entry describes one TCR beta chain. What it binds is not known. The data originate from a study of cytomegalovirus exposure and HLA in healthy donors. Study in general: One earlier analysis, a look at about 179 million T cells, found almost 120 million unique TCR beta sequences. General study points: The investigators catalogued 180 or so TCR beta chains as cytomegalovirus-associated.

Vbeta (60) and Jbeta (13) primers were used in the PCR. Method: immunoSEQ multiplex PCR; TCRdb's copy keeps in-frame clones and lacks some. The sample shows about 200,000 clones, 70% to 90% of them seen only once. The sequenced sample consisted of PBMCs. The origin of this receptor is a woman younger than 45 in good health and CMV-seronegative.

CDR3 loop: CASSGRLGPGGETQYF. The CDR3 DNA is TGTGCCAGCAGTGGGAGATTGGGCCCAGGGGGGGAGACCCAGTACTTC. V usage is TRBV6-1 and J usage is TRBJ2-5; a possible D gene is TRBD1 (7 bases). There are 16 residues in the CDR3. Germline lookup yields CDR1 MNHNS and CDR2 SASEGT. V lost 4 bases to trimming and J lost 5 bases, with 20 bases between them.